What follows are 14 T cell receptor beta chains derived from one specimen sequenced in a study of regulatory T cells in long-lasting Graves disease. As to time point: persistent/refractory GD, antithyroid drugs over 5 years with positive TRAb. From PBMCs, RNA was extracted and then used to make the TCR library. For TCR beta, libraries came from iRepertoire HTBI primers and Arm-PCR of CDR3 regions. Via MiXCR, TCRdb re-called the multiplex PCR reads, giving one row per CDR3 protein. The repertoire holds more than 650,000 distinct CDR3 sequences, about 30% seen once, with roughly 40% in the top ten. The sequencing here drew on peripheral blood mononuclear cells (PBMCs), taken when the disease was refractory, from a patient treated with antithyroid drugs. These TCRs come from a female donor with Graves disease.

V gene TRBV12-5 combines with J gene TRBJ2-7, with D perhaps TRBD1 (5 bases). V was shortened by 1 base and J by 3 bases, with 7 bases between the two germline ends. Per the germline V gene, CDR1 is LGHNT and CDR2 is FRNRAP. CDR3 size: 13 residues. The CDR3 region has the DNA TGTGCTAGTGGTTTGGGACAGAGCTACGAGCAGTACTTC. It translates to CASGLGQSYEQYF.

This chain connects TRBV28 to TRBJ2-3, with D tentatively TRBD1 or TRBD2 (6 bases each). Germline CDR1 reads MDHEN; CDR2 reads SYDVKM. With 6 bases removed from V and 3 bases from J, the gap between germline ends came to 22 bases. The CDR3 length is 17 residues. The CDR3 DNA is TGTGCCAGCAGGATCCCAGGGGTTCCGGAGGGGACAGATACGCAGTATTTT. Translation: CASRIPGVPEGTDTQYF.

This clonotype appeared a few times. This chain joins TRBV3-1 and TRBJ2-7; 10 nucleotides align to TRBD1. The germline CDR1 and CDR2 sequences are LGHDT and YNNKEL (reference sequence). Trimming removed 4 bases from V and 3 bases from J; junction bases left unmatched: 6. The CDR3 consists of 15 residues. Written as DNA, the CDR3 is TGTGCCAGCAGCCGCCTGGGGACAGGGGACTACGAGCAGTACTTC. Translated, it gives CASSRLGTGDYEQYF.

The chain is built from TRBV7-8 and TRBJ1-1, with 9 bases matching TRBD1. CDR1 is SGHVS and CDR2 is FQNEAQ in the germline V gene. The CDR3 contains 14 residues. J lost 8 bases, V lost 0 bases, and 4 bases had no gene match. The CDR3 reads CASSLAIGTGEAFF. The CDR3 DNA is TGTGCCAGCAGCTTAGCGATTGGGACAGGGGAAGCTTTCTTT. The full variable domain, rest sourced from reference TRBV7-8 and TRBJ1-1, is GAGVSQSPRYKVAKRGQDVALRCDPISGHVSLFWYQQALGQGPEFLTYFQNEAQLDKSGLPSDRFFAERPEGSVSTLKIQRTQQEDSAVYLCASSLAIGTGEAFFGQGTRLTVV.

The CDR3 protein is CASNPPATNEKLFF. CDR3 nucleotides: TGTGCCAGCAACCCCCCCGCAACTAATGAAAAACTGTTTTTT. The V and J genes are TRBV28 and TRBJ1-4; D not resolved. Germline CDR1 is MDHEN and CDR2 is SYDVKM. V dropped 7 bases and J dropped 0 bases, with 9 bases sitting between them. The CDR3 loop spans 14 amino acids.

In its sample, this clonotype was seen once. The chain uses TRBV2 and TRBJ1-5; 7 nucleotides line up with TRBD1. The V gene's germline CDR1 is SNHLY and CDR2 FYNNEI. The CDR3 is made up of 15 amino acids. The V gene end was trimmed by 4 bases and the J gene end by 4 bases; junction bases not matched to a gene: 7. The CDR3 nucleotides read TGTGCCAGCAGTGGAGAGAGGGGGCGGAATCAGCCCCAGCATTTT. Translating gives CASSGERGRNQPQHF.

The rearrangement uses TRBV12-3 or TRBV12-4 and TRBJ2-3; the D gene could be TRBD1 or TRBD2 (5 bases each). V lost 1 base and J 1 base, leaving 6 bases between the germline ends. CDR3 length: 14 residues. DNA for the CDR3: TGTGCCAGCAGTTTAGGAGGGGGCACAGATACGCAGTATTTT. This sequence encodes CASSLGGGTDTQYF.

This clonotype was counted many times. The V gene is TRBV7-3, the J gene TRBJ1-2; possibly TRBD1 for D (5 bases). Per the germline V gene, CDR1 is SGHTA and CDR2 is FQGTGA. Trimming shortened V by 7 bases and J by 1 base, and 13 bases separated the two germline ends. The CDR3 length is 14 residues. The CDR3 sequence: CASTNGGSNYGYTF. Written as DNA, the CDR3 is TGTGCCAGCACGAATGGGGGGAGTAACTATGGCTACACCTTC.

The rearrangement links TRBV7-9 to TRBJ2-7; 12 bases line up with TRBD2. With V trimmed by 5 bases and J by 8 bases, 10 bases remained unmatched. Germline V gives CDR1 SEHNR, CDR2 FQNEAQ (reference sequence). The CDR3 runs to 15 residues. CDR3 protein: CASSAAGLAGSKQYF. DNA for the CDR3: TGTGCCAGCAGCGCTGCGGGACTAGCGGGCTCTAAGCAGTACTTC. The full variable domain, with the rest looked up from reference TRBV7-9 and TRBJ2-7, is DTGVSQNPRHKITKRGQNVTFRCDPISEHNRLYWYRQTLGQGPEFLTYFQNEAQLEKSRLLSDRFSAERPKGSFSTLEIQRTEQGDSAMYLCASSAAGLAGSKQYFGPGTRLTVT.

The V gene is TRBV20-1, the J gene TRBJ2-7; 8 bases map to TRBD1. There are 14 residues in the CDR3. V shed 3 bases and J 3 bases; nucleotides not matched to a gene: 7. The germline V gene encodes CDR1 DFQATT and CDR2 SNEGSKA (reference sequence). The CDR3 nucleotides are TGCAGTGCTAGGGGCCGGACAGGGCGCTACGAGCAGTACTTC. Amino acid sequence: CSARGRTGRYEQYF.

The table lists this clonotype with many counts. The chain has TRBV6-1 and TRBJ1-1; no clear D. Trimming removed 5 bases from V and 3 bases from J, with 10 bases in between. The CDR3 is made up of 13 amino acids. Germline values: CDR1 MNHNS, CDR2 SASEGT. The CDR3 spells CASSRGLDTEAFF. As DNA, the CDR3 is TGTGCCAGCAGTCGAGGACTCGACACTGAAGCTTTCTTT.

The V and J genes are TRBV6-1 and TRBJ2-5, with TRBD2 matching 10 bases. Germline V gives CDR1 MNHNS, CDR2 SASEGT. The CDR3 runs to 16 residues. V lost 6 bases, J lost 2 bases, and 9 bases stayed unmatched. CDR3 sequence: CASSLTSGTPQETQYF. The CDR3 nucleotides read TGTGCCAGCAGCCTCACTAGCGGGACTCCTCAAGAGACCCAGTACTTC.

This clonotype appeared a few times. CDR3 nucleotides: TGCAGTGTTACTTCTACTACGGACTATGGCTACACCTTC. Residues: CSVTSTTDYGYTF. The genes are TRBV20-1 and TRBJ1-2; D unclear. The CDR3 runs 13 residues. Germline lookup yields CDR1 DFQATT and CDR2 SNEGSKA (reference sequence). Trimming took 7 bases from V and 3 from J, leaving 15 bases between them.

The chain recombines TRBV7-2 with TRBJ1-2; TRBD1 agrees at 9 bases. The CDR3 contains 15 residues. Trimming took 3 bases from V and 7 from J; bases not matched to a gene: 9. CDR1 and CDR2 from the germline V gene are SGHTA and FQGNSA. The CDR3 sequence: CASSFDQGQGTGYTF. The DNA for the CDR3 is TGTGCCAGCAGCTTCGACCAGGGACAGGGAACTGGCTACACCTTC.